Described below is a single T cell receptor (beta chain) sequence and its context. This clonotype was seen many times. No antigen is known for it. Within one base of it there is no much larger clone, and no base qualities were kept. This specimen comes from a study of T cells after yellow fever vaccination (dated by TCRdb to between 2018 and 2020). With regard to the full study: The SMART-Seq v4 Ultra Low Input RNA kit was used to prepare libraries from fractions with low cell numbers. Bulk TCR alpha and beta repertoires were sequenced longitudinally to track T-cell clones before and after primary and booster YFV17D yellow fever vaccination. The cohort comprised two healthy male donors, one aged 18 to 29 and one aged 30 to 39 years. Blood samples were taken at several timepoints before and after primary and secondary immunization, and bulk PBMC replicates and cell subsets were isolated.

In the paper's terms, the treatment or condition label means: live attenuated yellow fever vaccine strain. PBMCs were isolated from peripheral blood using a standard Ficoll-Paque protocol. CD4 and CD8 T-cell fractions were isolated with Dynabeads CD4 and CD8 positive selection kits. TriZol was used to extract RNA from bulk PBMCs, from CD4 and CD8 fractions, and from dextramer-positive and dextramer-negative fractions. For this chain, trimming is 1 base at the V end and 5 bases at the J end, and the number of junction bases without a gene match is 9. The cysteine opens and the phenylalanine closes a CDR3 of 15 amino acids. Just CDR3 DNA is preserved here, 45 bases in frame from base 1. According to the germline V gene (reference sequence), CDR1 reads DFQATT and CDR2 reads SNEGSKA. TCR cDNA was synthesized by 5'RACE template switching, through which a universal primer site and unique molecular identifiers were introduced. Priming for cDNA synthesis came from both the TCR alpha and TCR beta constant segments. Libraries were amplified in two PCR steps, with sample barcodes and sequencing adapters added in the second step. Sequencing of the libraries was done on either Illumina HiSeq 2500 (2x100 bp) or NovaSeq (2x150 bp). As for the authors' bioinformatics: MIGEC handled demultiplexing of reads and collapsing into UMI consensus sequences, while MiXCR performed V(D)J alignment. Vaccine-responding clonotypes were defined with edgeR using replicate PBMC samples, requiring FDR below 0.01 and a log2 fold change above 5 up to day 15. CD4 or CD8 identity was assigned to each bulk clonotype according to whether the clonotype was present at higher abundance in the sequenced CD4 repertoire or the sequenced CD8 repertoire. Clones were called with MiXCR by TCRdb after fastp trimmed the public reads at Q25, and only in-frame beta chains were retained. Entries that share a CDR3 protein sequence are merged under the most common genes and DNA. The V and J calls come from TCRdb's annotation, not from the publication. The sample records around 140,000 distinct CDR3 sequences, about 8% of which are singletons. The ten largest make up roughly 0.73% of the sample.

What the work shows at the level of the full study, not this receptor alone: Computational filtering was required because FACS-sorted repertoires could contain abundant contaminating clonotypes from the bulk population. Most clones expanded after primary vaccination (around 96% of CD4 and around nine tenths of CD8) were re-detected after the booster, suggesting that broad memory maintenance occurred. Only a couple of donors were included in the study, so the extent to which the findings can be generalized is limited. Compared with the primary T-cell response, the secondary T-cell response was faster but weaker, reaching its peak on day 5 rather than on day 15. A small share of clonotypes was detected in both CD4 and CD8 compartments, with the overlap likely arising from convergent recombination.

This specimen was CD4+ T cells sorted from PBMCs, taken 5 days after the yellow fever booster vaccination. The receptor was derived from a man aged 25-40 years who received the YFV17D yellow fever vaccine. The rearranged chain carries TRBV20-1 and TRBJ2-5, with 8 junctional bases fitting TRBD2. The DNA sequence reads TGCAGTGCTAGAGTTCCCGGGACTAGTCGCGAGACCCAGTACTTC. It codes for CSARVPGTSRETQYF.